Shown below are 28 T cell receptor beta chains from a single sample sequenced in a study of cytomegalovirus exposure and HLA in healthy donors. Primers: 60 Vbeta forward and 13 Jbeta reverse. Repertoires were generated with immunoSEQ multiplex PCR, while TCRdb's copy carries only in-frame clones and drops some. Of over 50,000 clones in the sample, more than 60% are singletons; the top ten hold roughly 51%. Sequencing was done on a sample of PBMCs. These receptors originate from a man aged 50-60 years in good health and CMV-seropositive.

The V gene is TRBV27, the J gene TRBJ1-1; possibly TRBD1 for D (5 bases). Germline V gene lookup returns CDR1 MNHEY and CDR2 SMNVEV (reference sequence). Trimming removed 5 bases from V and 1 base from J, with 14 bases in between. This CDR3 spans 15 amino acids. This CDR3 reads CASSPEGRGNTEAFF. DNA for the CDR3: TGTGCCAGCAGTCCGGAGGGACGGGGGAACACTGAAGCTTTCTTT.

About this clone: The sample holds other DNA sequences that translate to the same CDR3. The V and J genes are TRBV9 and TRBJ2-7; 8 nucleotides align to TRBD1. The CDR3 spans 15 residues. CDR1 and CDR2 (germline): SGDLS, YYNGEE. Trimming removed 4 bases from V and 4 bases from J; junction bases left unmatched: 10. CDR3 loop: CASSSQGASSYEQYF. The CDR3 DNA reads TGTGCCAGCAGCTCGCAGGGGGCCAGCTCATACGAGCAGTACTTC.

This clone was found once. The junction differs from germline at one of its ends, possibly a read error. The chain joins TRBV7-9 to TRBJ1-1; the D gene is possibly TRBD1 (5 bases). CDR3 length: 14 amino acids. CDR1 is SEHNR, CDR2 FQNEAQ, per germline (reference sequence). The CDR3 region has the DNA TGTTCCAGCAGCTCTCGGTGGGGGGACACTGAAGCTTTCTTT. The encoded protein is CSSSSRWGDTEAFF.

J is TRBJ1-2 and V is TRBV14, with unresolved D. The CDR3 extends over 11 amino acids. V dropped 1 base and J dropped 8 bases, with 5 bases sitting between them. The germline gives CDR1 SGHDN, CDR2 FVKESK. CDR3 region: CASSQGLGYTF. CDR3 in DNA: TGTGCCAGCAGCCAAGGTTTAGGCTACACCTTC.

This clone was recorded once. The chain is built from TRBV19 and TRBJ2-7; TRBD2 matches at 11 bases. The CDR3 loop spans 17 amino acids. J was trimmed by 3 bases and V by 4 bases; bases with no gene match: 11. Germline V gives CDR1 LNHDA, CDR2 SQIVND (reference sequence). CDR3 in DNA: TGTGCCAGTAGTAACCCCCCAACTAGCGGGAGCGGCTACGAGCAGTACTTC. This translates into CASSNPPTSGSGYEQYF.

This chain links TRBV19 with TRBJ1-4; the D is unclear. The V end was cut by 0 bases, the J end by 13 bases, with 12 bases between. The CDR3 contains 13 residues. Germline lookup yields CDR1 LNHDA and CDR2 SQIVND (reference sequence). DNA for the CDR3: TGTGCCAGTAGTATAGACCCCACAAGTCTACTGTTTTTT. This codes for CASSIDPTSLLFF.

The gene calls are TRBV27 and TRBJ2-7; maybe TRBD1 (8 bases). CDR1 MNHEY and CDR2 SMNVEV come from the germline V gene (reference sequence). This CDR3 is built from 14 residues. V lost 6 bases to trimming and J lost 3 bases, with 15 bases between them. For the CDR3, the DNA is TGTGCCAGCAGCACCAACAGGGGGGGCTACGAGCAGTACTTC. Translating gives CASSTNRGGYEQYF.

The J gene is TRBJ2-7, the V gene TRBV19, with a weak D call TRBD1 (5 bases). The CDR3 loop spans 14 amino acids. Germline V gene data show CDR1 as LNHDA and CDR2 as SQIVND (reference sequence). V was cut by 1 base and J by 2 bases, with 9 bases left in between. The CDR3 loop reads CASSIVAGTYEQYF. CDR3 coding DNA: TGTGCCAGTAGTATAGTGGCAGGGACCTACGAGCAGTACTTC.

The chain couples TRBV19 to TRBJ2-3, with TRBD2 matching over 7 bases. V shed 4 bases, J shed 4 bases, and the junction held 5 bases outside the gene matches. Germline assignment: CDR1 LNHDA and CDR2 SQIVND (reference sequence). The CDR3 consists of 14 residues. The CDR3 sequence is CASSNPGLSDTQYF. CDR3 sequence (DNA): TGTGCCAGTAGTAACCCGGGACTATCAGATACGCAGTATTTT.

The chain combines TRBV6-5 with TRBJ1-5, with D possibly TRBD1 on 5 matching bases. The CDR3 totals 15 residues. Trimming cost V 6 bases and J 3 bases, with 15 bases left between them. CDR1 MNHEY and CDR2 SVGAGI come from the germline V gene. The CDR3 here is CASRRNRLDNQPQHF. The CDR3, as DNA: TGTGCCAGCAGGAGAAACAGGTTAGACAATCAGCCCCAGCATTTT.

V and J are TRBV5-6 and TRBJ1-4; 10 bases are a match to TRBD1. The CDR3 covers 15 residues. Looked up from germline, CDR1 is SGHDT and CDR2 is YYEEEE. J was trimmed by 8 bases and V by 2 bases; bases with no gene match: 6. The CDR3 spells CASSLPTGGNEKLFF. In nucleotides, the CDR3 is TGTGCCAGCAGCTTACCGACAGGGGGCAACGAAAAACTGTTTTTT. The entire variable domain, with the rest obtained from reference TRBV5-6 and TRBJ1-4, is as follows: DAGVTQSPTHLIKTRGQQVTLRCSPKSGHDTVSWYQQALGQGPQFIFQYYEEEERQRGNFPDRFSGHQFPNYSSELNVNALLLGDSALYLCASSLPTGGNEKLFFGSGTQLSVL.

With respect to this clone: The junction shows a germline mismatch at one end, possibly a read error. Other DNA sequences from this sample encode an identical CDR3 as well. J is TRBJ2-1 and V is TRBV28, with D maybe TRBD2 (5 bases). Germline CDR1 is MDHEN and CDR2 is SYDVKM. The CDR3 spans 17 residues. The CDR3 sequence is CASSLATIEGYYNEPFF. In nucleotides, the CDR3 is TGTGCCAGCAGTTTGGCGACTATAGAAGGGTATTACAATGAGCCGTTCTTC.

This chain uses TRBV29-1 with TRBJ2-1; 11 bases agree with TRBD1. CDR3 length equals 14 residues. Germline V gene sequence: CDR1 SQVTM, CDR2 ANQGSEA. V dropped 4 bases and J dropped 7; count of bases not matched to a gene: 6. The CDR3 DNA follows: TGCAGCGTTGTACCGGGACAGGGGGGGAATGAGCAGTTCTTC. Protein product: CSVVPGQGGNEQFF.

With respect to this clone: The conserved phenylalanine or tryptophan is not found at the CDR3 terminus, so this likely reflects a read error. Because the CDR3's place on the DNA is in doubt, the DNA is left out and the CDR3 is given as listed by TCRdb. The chain has TRBV6-5 and TRBJ2-7; the listed D gene, TRBD1, was not tested against the DNA. CDR1 MNHEY and CDR2 SVGAGI come from the germline V gene. The CDR3 adds up to 12 amino acids, both ends counted. The CDR3: CASSERRDMGQL.

Comments on this clone: The identical CDR3 is also encoded by other nucleotide sequences in the sample. The chain is built from TRBV4-3 and TRBJ2-7, with 9 bases aligning to TRBD1. Per germline, CDR1 LGHNA and CDR2 YSLEER. J gave up 4 bases and V 3 bases, and 7 bases lay outside the gene matches. The CDR3 has 15 amino acids. The CDR3 DNA reads as TGCGCCAGCAGCCAGGCTGGGACAGGGATGTACGAGCAGTACTTC. Translation gives CASSQAGTGMYEQYF.

In its sample, this clone was seen a few times. J is TRBJ2-3 and V is TRBV7-2, with 8 bases lining up with TRBD2. The CDR3 length is 16 residues. V lost 2 bases to trimming and J lost 5 bases; unmatched junction nucleotides: 9. Germline loops: CDR1 SGHTA, CDR2 FQGNSA. The CDR3 nucleotides are TGTGCCAGCAGCTTATCTGGCGGGGGGATTGGAGATACGCAGTATTTT. Its protein product is CASSLSGGGIGDTQYF.

The chain recombines TRBV6-5 with TRBJ2-5; 7 bases are shared with TRBD1. The J call is uncertain, as TRBJ2-7 better fits the DNA end. CDR1 and CDR2 from the germline V gene are MNHEY and SVGAGI. The CDR3 has 13 residues. The CDR3 is CASSDRVPYEQYF. The DNA of the CDR3 is TGTGCCAGCAGTGACAGGGTCCCCTACGAGCAGTACTTC.

The gene calls are TRBV28 and TRBJ1-1, with D possibly TRBD1 on 6 matching bases. The V end was cut by 7 bases, the J end by 5 bases, with 8 bases between. The V gene's germline CDR1 is MDHEN and CDR2 SYDVKM. This CDR3 region has 11 residues. The CDR3 nucleotides are TGTGCCAGCACCCAGGGGACTGAAGCTTTCTTT. As protein: CASTQGTEAFF.

The J gene is TRBJ2-3, the V gene TRBV28, with TRBD2 matching 8 bases. Germline-derived CDR1 and CDR2 are MDHEN and SYDVKM. The CDR3 is made up of 15 amino acids. With 6 bases clipped from V and 1 base from J, the junction kept 6 bases outside the gene matches. The CDR3: CASSQTGLGTDTQYF. The CDR3 region has the DNA TGTGCCAGCAGCCAGACGGGACTAGGCACAGATACGCAGTATTTT.

This chain joins TRBV30 and TRBJ2-7; 9 positions agree with TRBD1. Germline CDR1 reads GTSNPN; CDR2 reads SVGIG (reference sequence). The CDR3 has 13 amino acids. Germline trimming cut 1 base from V and 3 bases from J; bases unmatched to any gene: 1. CDR3 region: CAWSGDRVYEQYF. CDR3 DNA sequence: TGTGCCTGGAGTGGGGACAGGGTCTACGAGCAGTACTTC. Filled out from reference TRBV30 and TRBJ2-7, the complete variable domain reads SQTIHQWPATLVQPVGSPLSLECTVEGTSNPNLYWYRQAAGRGLQLLFYSVGIGQISSEVPQNLSASRPQDRQFILSSKKLLLSDSGFYLCAWSGDRVYEQYFGPGTRLTVT.

This clone occurred once. V usage is TRBV6-6 and J usage is TRBJ2-4; D is undetermined. Germline lookup yields CDR1 MNHNY and CDR2 SVGAGI (reference sequence). The CDR3 is 15 residues long. V dropped 2 bases and J dropped 1 base, with 9 bases sitting between them. The CDR3 DNA reads as TGTGCCAGCAGTTACGTCCAGGCCGCCAAAAACATTCAGTACTTC. Residues: CASSYVQAAKNIQYF.

The chain has TRBV5-8 and TRBJ1-1, with TRBD1 matching over 7 bases. The length of the CDR3 is 13 residues. V lost 6 bases to trimming and J lost 1 base; unmatched junction nucleotides: 3. CDR1 is SGHTS and CDR2 is YDEGEE in the germline V gene. The chain's CDR3 is CASKRDRNTEAFF. The CDR3 DNA reads TGTGCCAGCAAACGGGACAGGAACACTGAAGCTTTCTTT.

The genes are TRBV19 and TRBJ2-7, with D possibly matching TRBD2 (5 bases). V was shortened by 4 bases and J by 6 bases, with 16 bases between the two germline ends. CDR1 LNHDA and CDR2 SQIVND come from the germline V gene (reference sequence). The CDR3 is 14 amino acids. The CDR3 reads CASSKEDGYSEQYF. The CDR3 nucleotides read TGTGCCAGTAGTAAGGAGGACGGCTACAGCGAGCAGTACTTC.

V gene TRBV19 combines with J gene TRBJ2-3; TRBD1 matches at 7 bases. Per the germline V gene, CDR1 is LNHDA and CDR2 is SQIVND (reference sequence). This CDR3 has 14 amino acids. The ends lost 2 bases at V and 6 bases at J; junction bases unmatched: 5. The CDR3 region has the DNA TGTGCCAGTAGTATACGACAGGGAACGGATACGCAGTATTTT. Translating gives CASSIRQGTDTQYF.

The chain combines TRBV7-2 with TRBJ2-2; possible D gene TRBD1, 5 bases. Germline V gene sequence: CDR1 SGHTA, CDR2 FQGNSA. The CDR3 covers 14 residues. V gave up 4 bases and J gave up 1 base, with 7 bases separating them. For the CDR3, the DNA is TGTGCCAGCAGCTCGCAGGGGAACACCGGGGAGCTGTTTTTT. This encodes CASSSQGNTGELFF. Full variable domain (remainder filled in from reference TRBV7-2 and TRBJ2-2): GAGVSQSPSNKVTEKGKDVELRCDPISGHTALYWYRQSLGQGLEFLIYFQGNSAPDKSGLPSDRFSAERTGGSVSTLTIQRTQQEDSAVYLCASSSQGNTGELFFGEGSRLTVL.

With respect to this clone: An end of the junction does not agree with germline; a read error may underlie this. The chain employs TRBV7-2 and TRBJ2-3, with D possibly matching TRBD2 (6 bases). The CDR3 has 16 residues. Germline V gene data show CDR1 as SGHTA and CDR2 as FQGNSA. CDR3 in amino acids: CASSLEGTLSTDAQYF. The CDR3 DNA reads TGTGCCAGCAGCTTAGAAGGGACTCTTAGCACAGATGCGCAGTATTTT. Based on the CDR3 plus reference TRBV7-2 and TRBJ2-3, the full variable domain is GAGVSQSPSNKVTEKGKDVELRCDPISGHTALYWYRQSLGQGLEFLIYFQGNSAPDKSGLPSDRFSAERTGGSVSTLTIQRTQQEDSAVYLCASSLEGTLSTDAQYFGPGTRLTVL.

A remark on this clone: The junction does not match germline at one end; this may be a read error. The chain recombines TRBV4-2 with TRBJ2-2; D is possibly TRBD1 (6 bases). This CDR3 spans 17 amino acids. Germline CDR1 and CDR2: LGHNA and YNFKEQ. The CDR3 region has the DNA TGTGTCAGCAGCCAAAGAAAGTGGGGGCGCGACACCGGGGAGCTGTTTTTT. Encoded protein: CVSSQRKWGRDTGELFF.

The V and J genes are TRBV9 and TRBJ2-7; 10 nucleotides line up with TRBD1. The CDR3 has 17 residues. V lost 3 bases to trimming and J lost 6 bases; unmatched junction nucleotides: 15. Per germline, CDR1 SGDLS and CDR2 YYNGEE. The CDR3 DNA follows: TGTGCCAGCAGCGGCCGGGACAGGGGTTCTCTAAGGAGCGAGCAGTACTTC. Translation gives CASSGRDRGSLRSEQYF.